The clone carrying this T cell receptor (beta chain) was seen only a few times. The antigen is not known. A 5'RACE template-switching step, the method used to make TCR cDNA, added a universal primer site and UMIs. One entry per CDR3 protein, called by TCRdb with MiXCR from the 5' RACE reads. The repertoire holds a few hundred thousand distinct CDR3 sequences, 3% to 4.5% seen once, with approximately 25% in the top ten. This CDR3 comprises 14 residues. V gave up 3 bases and J gave up 8 bases; unmatched junction bases: 5. The germline V gene encodes CDR1 MNHEY and CDR2 SMNVEV (reference sequence). The data derive from a study of T cells after yellow fever vaccination. Across the whole study: The SMART-Seq v4 Ultra Low Input method served to prepare the low-cell-number fractions.

Study findings and constraints: Abundant clonotypes from the bulk population could contaminate FACS-sorted repertoires. The appearance of a small share of clonotypes in both CD4 and CD8 compartments was observed.

The sample consisted of PBMCs, taken 5 days after the yellow fever booster vaccination. The source of this sequence is a man between 18 and 29 years old who received the YFV17D yellow fever vaccine. The rearrangement joins TRBV27 to TRBJ2-1, with 9 positions matching TRBD1. The CDR3 region is CASSFGTGYYEQFF. As DNA, the CDR3 is TGTGCCAGCAGTTTTGGGACAGGGTATTATGAGCAGTTCTTC.